The 10 T cell receptor beta chains below were found in one sample sequenced in a study of blood T cell repertoires in COVID-19. TCRdb keeps only in-frame clones here, not all; method: immunoSEQ multiplex PCR. The sample has fewer than 60,000 clones, roughly 90% seen once. The source material was peripheral blood. The receptors derive from a human donor in a cohort sampled during active COVID-19.

This clone appeared once. The rearrangement links TRBV21-1 to TRBJ1-3. TRBV21-1 is described as a pseudogene. The CDR3 spans 15 residues. The CDR3 DNA reads as TGTGCCAGCAGCATTTCTGTACTTACTGGAAACACCATATATTTT. This translates into CASSISVLTGNTIYF.

The chain joins TRBV3-1 (or the pseudogene TRBV3-2) to TRBJ2-3; TRBD2 matches at 7 bases. There are 13 residues in the CDR3. The J segment lost 14 bases and the V segment lost 1 base, leaving 9 bases of the junction unmatched. The V gene's germline CDR1 is LGHDT and CDR2 YNNKEL (reference sequence). This CDR3 is CASSQGASGGLYF. CDR3 DNA sequence: TGTGCCAGCAGCCAAGGGGCTAGCGGAGGCCTGTATTTT.

The chain joins TRBV9 to TRBJ2-5; D remains ambiguous. Germline CDR1 is SGDLS and CDR2 is YYNGEE. Trimming took 0 bases from V and 1 from J, leaving 10 bases between them. This CDR3 contains 15 residues. The CDR3 region has the DNA TGTGCCAGCAGCGTAGGGCCGTCTAGCCAAGAGACCCAGTACTTC. Translation: CASSVGPSSQETQYF. The complete variable domain, with remaining parts taken from reference TRBV9 and TRBJ2-5, reads DSGVTQTPKHLITATGQRVTLRCSPRSGDLSVYWYQQSLDQGLQFLIQYYNGEERAKGNILERFSAQQFPDLHSELNLSSLELGDSALYFCASSVGPSSQETQYFGPGTRLLVL.

The chain combines TRBV29-1 with TRBJ2-2; unclear D gene. CDR3 length: 12 residues. Trimming removed 4 bases at V and 5 bases at J, with 8 bases between. In germline, CDR1 is SQVTM, CDR2 ANQGSEA. The CDR3 is CSVGDKTGELFF. CDR3 nucleotides: TGCAGCGTTGGTGACAAAACCGGGGAGCTGTTTTTT.

The V gene is TRBV2, the J gene TRBJ2-5; 7 bases align to TRBD2. CDR1 SNHLY and CDR2 FYNNEI come from the germline V gene. V shed 11 bases, J shed 6 bases, and the junction held 9 bases outside the gene matches. The CDR3 consists of 12 residues. The CDR3 sequence: CAVSRAGKTQYF. CDR3 in DNA: TGTGCCGTGAGTAGAGCGGGAAAGACCCAGTACTTC.

The V call is TRBV7-9, the J call TRBJ2-2, with 8 bases that match TRBD2. Per germline, CDR1 SEHNR and CDR2 FQNEAQ (reference sequence). This CDR3 is built from 16 residues. V trimming: 5 bases; J trimming: 3 bases; junction bases outside the gene matches: 8. The CDR3 coding sequence is TGTGCCAGCAGCCCCACCGGGGGGGTGGACACCGGGGAGCTGTTTTTT. The encoded protein is CASSPTGGVDTGELFF.

The chain recombines TRBV19 with TRBJ1-2; 8 nucleotides line up with TRBD1. Germline CDR1 is LNHDA and CDR2 is SQIVND (reference sequence). The CDR3 has 15 amino acids. The V gene end was trimmed by 5 bases and the J gene end by 4 bases; junction bases not matched to a gene: 9. This CDR3 is CASSPGQGGSYGYTF. For the CDR3, the DNA is TGTGCCAGTAGTCCAGGACAGGGCGGGAGCTATGGCTACACCTTC.

This chain uses TRBV6-2 or TRBV6-3 with TRBJ1-5; maybe TRBD1 (5 bases). The CDR3 length is 16 residues. Germline V CDR1 and CDR2: MNHEY, SVGEGT. Trimming took off 8 bases at V and 6 bases at J, with 23 bases between the two ends. This CDR3 reads CASGPGGARQPQPQHF. The CDR3 DNA sequence: TGTGCCAGCGGCCCAGGAGGGGCGAGGCAACCTCAGCCCCAGCATTTT.

The sample holds a few counts of this clone. The chain carries TRBV30 and TRBJ1-5; the D is unclear. V lost 0 bases and J lost 2, with 5 bases in between. The length of the CDR3 is 13 residues. Germline V lookup: CDR1 GTSNPN, CDR2 SVGIG (reference sequence). DNA for the CDR3: TGTGCCTGGAGTGTTAGTGGCAATCAGCCCCAGCATTTT. Its translation: CAWSVSGNQPQHF.

The chain carries TRBV4-1 and TRBJ2-7, with D possibly matching TRBD1 (5 bases). The CDR3 sequence is 15 residues long. Per germline, CDR1 MGHRA and CDR2 YSYEKL. Trimming removed 5 bases from V and 7 bases from J, with 21 bases in between. The CDR3 DNA reads TGCGCCAGCAGCGCGAATAGGGGCAGGGCGAGTGAGCAGTACTTC. Translating it yields CASSANRGRASEQYF.